The next 14 T cell receptor beta chains were all read from a single sample in a study of T cells in Graves' hyperthyroidism and ophthalmopathy. The investigators amplified TCR beta CDR3 regions from RNA transcripts. A set of HTBI primers served as the primers for a first-round RT-PCR of the TCR CDR3. TCRdb analysed the multiplex PCR reads with MiXCR anew, one entry per CDR3 protein. In the table there are fewer than 600,000 distinct CDR3 sequences, 13% to 15% of which are singletons. The specimen was blood. These receptors were obtained from a young woman with Graves' hyperthyroidism.

This clonotype has a count of ten or more. J is TRBJ2-4 and V is TRBV7-2, with unresolved D. The germline gives CDR1 SGHTA, CDR2 FQGNSA. CDR3 length: 14 residues. Trimming cost V 0 bases and J 5 bases, with 8 bases left between them. This CDR3 reads CASSLARGENIQYF. CDR3 DNA: TGTGCCAGCAGCTTAGCGCGCGGCGAAAACATTCAGTACTTC.

This clonotype has at least ten counts. The DNA of the CDR3 is TGTGCCTGGAGGACTAGCGGGAGGTACAATGAGCAGTTCTTC. Translation gives CAWRTSGRYNEQFF. The chain links TRBV30 to TRBJ2-1; 13 bases agree with TRBD2. Trimming at V came to 3 bases and at J to 4 bases, leaving 0 bases not matched to a gene. The germline gives CDR1 GTSNPN, CDR2 SVGIG (reference sequence). The length of the CDR3 is 14 residues.

A few counts support this clonotype. The V call is TRBV7-3, the J call TRBJ1-1; a weak D match, TRBD1 (5 bases). V lost 5 bases and J lost 2, with 9 bases in between. The length of the CDR3 is 13 residues. The V gene's germline CDR1 is SGHTA and CDR2 FQGTGA. The CDR3 DNA is TGTGCCAGCAGCACCCGGGACAACACTGAAGCTTTCTTT. Protein: CASSTRDNTEAFF.

A single count supports this clonotype. This chain links TRBV9 with TRBJ2-3; D possibly matches TRBD1 or TRBD2 (5 bases each). With 2 bases removed from V and 5 bases from J, the gap between germline ends came to 12 bases. The CDR3 covers 14 residues. Germline V CDR1 and CDR2: SGDLS, YYNGEE. CDR3 bases: TGTGCCAGCAGCGTCGAAAGGGGAGAAGATACGCAGTATTTT. Translated, it gives CASSVERGEDTQYF.

This clonotype was recorded only once. A much larger clone lies a single base off, so this may be a read error. V usage is TRBV7-8 and J usage is TRBJ2-7, with a weak D call TRBD2 (5 bases). CDR3 length: 18 amino acids. CDR1 is SGHVS and CDR2 is FQNEAQ in the germline V gene. V gave up 1 base and J gave up 7 bases, with 26 bases separating them. DNA of the CDR3: TGTGCCAGCAGCTTAGACTTCGCACGGAGGCATCAAGTCAATGAGCAGTACTTC. This sequence encodes CASSLDFARRHQVNEQYF.

This clonotype has just a few counts. In DNA form, the CDR3 reads TGTGCCAGCGTCGCAGGGGGCTACTACGAGCAGTACGTC. It codes for CASVAGGYYEQYV. The V call is TRBV5-8, the J call TRBJ2-7, with 8 bases that match TRBD1. The CDR3 loop spans 13 amino acids. Trimming at V came to 7 bases and at J to 3 bases, leaving 6 bases not matched to a gene. Germline-derived CDR1 and CDR2 are SGHTS and YDEGEE.

This clonotype was counted many times. This rearrangement joins TRBV3-1 to TRBJ2-5; the D is unclear. In germline, CDR1 is LGHDT, CDR2 YNNKEL (reference sequence). There are 12 residues in the CDR3. V gave up 0 bases and J gave up 6 bases, with 5 bases separating them. CDR3 DNA sequence: TGTGCCAGCAGCCAAGACTACCAGACCCAGTACTTC. Protein: CASSQDYQTQYF.

The chain links TRBV12-3 or TRBV12-4 to TRBJ2-6; no clear D gene. V lost 3 bases and J 0 bases, leaving 9 bases between the germline ends. CDR3 size: 16 residues. CDR3 sequence (DNA): TGTGCCAGCAGTTTCCATAGACCCTCTGGGGCCAACGTCCTGACTTTC. Translated, it gives CASSFHRPSGANVLTF.

This clonotype appeared a few times. The chain couples TRBV7-9 to TRBJ2-1; the D gene is possibly TRBD2 (6 bases). The CDR3 totals 14 residues. V was cut by 5 bases and J by 2 bases, with 10 bases left in between. The V gene's germline CDR1 is SEHNR and CDR2 FQNEAQ (reference sequence). As DNA, the CDR3 is TGTGCCAGCAGCCCTAGCGAGGCCTACAATGAGCAGTTCTTC. Encoded protein: CASSPSEAYNEQFF.

This clonotype was seen many times. CDR3 in DNA: TGTGCCAGCTCACCTTCAGTAGCGGAAAAACTGTTTTTT. Its translation is CASSPSVAEKLFF. The gene calls are TRBV18 and TRBJ1-4; D call uncertain. V was cut by 3 bases and J by 8 bases, with 10 bases left in between. The CDR3 runs to 13 residues. In germline, CDR1 is KGHSH, CDR2 LQKENI.

About this clonotype: This could be a read error, since a much larger clone is one nucleotide away. The chain recombines TRBV7-3 with TRBJ2-7, with D possibly matching TRBD2 (5 bases). Germline V gene lookup returns CDR1 SGHTA and CDR2 FQGTGA. This CDR3 spans 13 amino acids. CDR3 DNA sequence: TGTGCCAGCAGTCGCCAGGAGGCCCTCGAGCGGTACTTC. Residues: CASSRQEALERYF.

This clonotype was observed at least ten times. V usage is TRBV3-1 and J usage is TRBJ2-1; D is ambiguous. Germline V gives CDR1 LGHDT, CDR2 YNNKEL (reference sequence). The CDR3 has 14 amino acids. V was clipped by 4 bases and J by 5 bases, with 12 bases between them. CDR3 in DNA: TGTGCCAGCAGCCGAACCGACGGAAACAATGAGCAGTTCTTC. This encodes CASSRTDGNNEQFF.

This clonotype was seen many times. The chain links TRBV6-1 to TRBJ2-1, with a possible D match to TRBD1 (5 bases). Germline CDR1 is MNHNS and CDR2 is SASEGT. The CDR3 extends over 17 amino acids. Between the trimmed V and J ends, which lost 0 bases and 5 bases, there was a span of 17 bases. Here the CDR3 DNA reads TGTGCCAGCAGTGAAGCGGCTCGGCAGGGTATGAACAATGAGCAGTTCTTC. Translation: CASSEAARQGMNNEQFF.

This clonotype was observed at least ten times. The V call is TRBV2, the J call TRBJ1-1, with D uncertain. The CDR3 is 13 amino acids. Germline CDR1 reads SNHLY; CDR2 reads FYNNEI. The germline V and J ends were trimmed by 4 bases and 0 bases, with 6 bases remaining between them. CDR3 coding DNA: TGTGCCAGCAGTGGAGCGATGAACACTGAAGCTTTCTTT. Translated, it gives CASSGAMNTEAFF. Using reference TRBV2 and TRBJ1-1 for the parts outside the CDR3, the full variable domain is EPEVTQTPSHQVTQMGQEVILRCVPISNHLYFYWYRQILGQKVEFLVSFYNNEISEKSEIFDDQFSVERPDGSNFTLKIRSTKLEDSAMYFCASSGAMNTEAFFGQGTRLTVV.